The T cell receptor beta chain described here comes from a study of human T cells and chemical hapten exposure. As for the study in general: 2% DPC applied to a roughly 2 cm by roughly 2 cm arm area sensitized donors. Findings and caveats of the study: TCRs at high frequency, those above 1 in 1000, did not change with DPC sensitization.

The germline CDR1 and CDR2 sequences are MDHEN and SYDVKM. Trimming stripped 3 bases from V and 5 bases from J, with 12 bases between. The CDR3 length is 14 residues. The library attached unique molecular identifiers to individual cDNA molecules. TCRdb reanalysed the RACE reads using MiXCR and keeps one entry per CDR3 protein. The sample includes 75,000 to 100,000 distinct CDR3 sequences, roughly a tenth of them seen just once. Time point specified: patch test 2, 6 weeks after DPC sensitization. Treatment defined: therapeutic diphenylcyclopropenone sensitization with weekly scalp DPC. Prior to each patch test being applied, blood was drawn. In this sample, this clonotype turned up many times. The antigen is not known.

Sequenced here: whole blood, sampled in connection with sensitization to the hapten diphenylcyclopropenone (DPC). This sequence originates from a woman aged 40 to 49 with alopecia areata. Some clones in this sample may be carry-over from other donors' samples. The V and J genes are TRBV28 and TRBJ2-3, with a weak D call TRBD1 (6 bases). In DNA, the CDR3 is TGTGCCAGCAGTTTCGGTGGGGGCAGAGATACGCAGTATTTT. Residues: CASSFGGGRDTQYF.